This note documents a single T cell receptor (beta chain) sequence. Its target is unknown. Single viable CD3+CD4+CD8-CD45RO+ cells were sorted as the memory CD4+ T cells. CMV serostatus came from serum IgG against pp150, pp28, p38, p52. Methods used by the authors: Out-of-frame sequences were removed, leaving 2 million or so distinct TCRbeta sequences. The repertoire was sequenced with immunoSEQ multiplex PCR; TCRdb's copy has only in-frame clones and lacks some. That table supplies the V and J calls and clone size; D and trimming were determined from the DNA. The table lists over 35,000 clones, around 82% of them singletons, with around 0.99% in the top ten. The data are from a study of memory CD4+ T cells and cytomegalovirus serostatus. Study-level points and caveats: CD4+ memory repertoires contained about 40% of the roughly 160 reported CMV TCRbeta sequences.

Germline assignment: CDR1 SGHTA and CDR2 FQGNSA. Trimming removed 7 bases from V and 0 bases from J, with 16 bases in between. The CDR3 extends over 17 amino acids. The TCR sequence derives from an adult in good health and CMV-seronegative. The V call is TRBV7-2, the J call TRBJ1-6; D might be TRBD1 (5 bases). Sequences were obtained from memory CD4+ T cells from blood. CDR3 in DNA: TGTGCCAGCACCCAAGGGGCTCCGAGCTCCTATAATTCACCCCTCCACTTT. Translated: CASTQGAPSSYNSPLHF.